The 10 T cell receptor beta chains presented below share a single source sample, sequenced in a study of siplizumab effects on memory and regulatory T cells. Using immunoSEQ multiplex PCR, the repertoire was profiled, and TCRdb retains in-frame clones only, with some absent. The sample holds around 100,000 clones, about 95% seen once. The specimen sequenced was non-Treg CD4+ T cells sorted from blood. Every receptor here comes from a human donor in good health.

The CDR3 nucleotides are TGTGCCAGCAGTGAAGCGCGGCAGGGATTTTTTACAGATACGCAGTATTTT. Protein sequence: CASSEARQGFFTDTQYF. V usage is TRBV6-1 and J usage is TRBJ2-3, with D possibly matching TRBD1 (5 bases). There are 17 residues in the CDR3. With 0 bases removed from V and 3 bases from J, the gap between germline ends came to 16 bases. The germline gives CDR1 MNHNS, CDR2 SASEGT.

The chain links TRBV10-1 to TRBJ1-4; D remains unclear. In germline, CDR1 is WNHNN, CDR2 SYGVQD (reference sequence). This CDR3 contains 15 residues. V was pared by 0 bases and J by 8 bases, with 13 bases between. Here the CDR3 DNA reads TGCGCCAGCAGTGAGTCGACGGCTAAGGGAGAAAAACTGTTTTTT. This encodes CASSESTAKGEKLFF.

V gene TRBV5-6 combines with J gene TRBJ2-5; D is unresolved. There are 15 residues in the CDR3. Germline V gives CDR1 SGHDT, CDR2 YYEEEE. V lost 0 bases and J 4 bases, leaving 13 bases between the germline ends. As DNA, the CDR3 is TGTGCCAGCAGCTTGGTGGAGCAGCGTAGAGAGACCCAGTACTTC. Translating it yields CASSLVEQRRETQYF.

The chain recombines TRBV6-5 with TRBJ1-5; 10 nucleotides match TRBD1. The trim removed 0 bases at V and 5 bases at J, leaving 1 base unmatched. This CDR3 comprises 15 residues. Germline CDR1 reads MNHEY; CDR2 reads SVGAGI. The CDR3 nucleotides are TGTGCCAGCAGTTACTCGGGACAGGGGCATCAGCCCCAGCATTTT. It is translated as CASSYSGQGHQPQHF.

J is TRBJ1-5 and V is TRBV6-5, with D unclear. Per the germline V gene, CDR1 is MNHEY and CDR2 is SVGAGI. V gave up 2 bases and J gave up 4 bases, with 6 bases separating them. The CDR3 contains 13 residues. The CDR3 DNA reads TGTGCCAGCAGTTACGCGGGAAATCAGCCCCAGCATTTT. This encodes CASSYAGNQPQHF.

The chain uses TRBV6-5 and TRBJ2-1; D gene unclear. With 4 bases removed from V and 7 bases from J, the gap between germline ends came to 8 bases. Germline CDR1 reads MNHEY; CDR2 reads SVGAGI. The CDR3 is 12 residues long. Here the CDR3 DNA reads TGTGCCAGCAGTTTACTGGGGAATGAGCAGTTCTTC. It specifies CASSLLGNEQFF.

The V call is TRBV28, the J call TRBJ1-4, with 8 bases lining up with TRBD1. Trimming cost V 2 bases and J 1 base; bases outside gene matches: 3. Germline-derived CDR1 and CDR2 are MDHEN and SYDVKM. The CDR3 has 16 residues. CDR3 sequence: CASSLGQGVTNEKLFF. CDR3 nucleotides: TGTGCCAGCAGTTTAGGACAGGGAGTAACTAATGAAAAACTGTTTTTT.

The J gene is TRBJ2-5, the V gene TRBV6-6; D is ambiguous. CDR1 and CDR2 (germline): MNHNY, SVGAGI (reference sequence). This CDR3 is 12 amino acids long. The V and J ends lost 7 bases and 1 base respectively, with 7 bases between them. This CDR3 reads CASNFGQETQYF. The CDR3 DNA sequence: TGTGCCAGCAATTTTGGCCAAGAGACCCAGTACTTC.

The chain links TRBV5-5 to TRBJ2-3; D call uncertain. This CDR3 spans 16 amino acids. V gave up 0 bases and J gave up 0 bases, with 11 bases separating them. From germline, CDR1 is SGHKS and CDR2 YYEKEE (reference sequence). CDR3: CASSLALPTSTDTQYF. Written as DNA, the CDR3 is TGTGCCAGCAGCTTGGCCCTCCCCACTAGCACAGATACGCAGTATTTT.

The chain employs TRBV18 and TRBJ2-2; 7 nucleotides match TRBD2. With V trimmed by 2 bases and J by 1 base, 7 bases remained unmatched. The germline CDR1 and CDR2 sequences are KGHSH and LQKENI. The CDR3 totals 17 residues. The CDR3 region is CASSPTQRGKNTGELFF. CDR3 bases: TGTGCCAGCTCACCAACACAGCGGGGAAAGAACACCGGGGAGCTGTTTTTT.